This T cell receptor beta chain derives from a study of T cells in localized non-small cell lung cancer. Profiling relied on immunoSEQ multiplex PCR, and the TCRdb table lists in-frame clones only, not all of them. This table has 60,000 to 75,000 clones, 80% to 90% appearing once. Germline CDR1 and CDR2: SGHVS and FQNEAQ. V shed 3 bases and J shed 4 bases, with 18 bases lying between them. The CDR3 contains 16 residues. This receptor was obtained from a man aged 35-69 years with stage II lung adenocarcinoma. The sample consisted of PBMCs, taken before any cancer treatment. The chain recombines TRBV7-8 with TRBJ1-1; D gene ambiguous. CDR3 sequence: CASSFRWGNGGTEAFF. The CDR3 DNA is TGTGCCAGCAGCTTTCGGTGGGGAAATGGTGGCACTGAAGCTTTCTTT. The full variable domain, with the rest looked up from reference TRBV7-8 and TRBJ1-1, is GAGVSQSPRYKVAKRGQDVALRCDPISGHVSLFWYQQALGQGPEFLTYFQNEAQLDKSGLPSDRFFAERPEGSVSTLKIQRTQQEDSAVYLCASSFRWGNGGTEAFFGQGTRLTVV.